These T cell receptor beta chains were read from a single sample in a study of human T cells and chemical hapten exposure. Each CDR3 protein gets one entry after TCRdb re-called the RACE reads with MiXCR. In the table there are about 120,000 distinct CDR3 sequences, around an eighth of which are singletons. The sample here was whole blood, taken in connection with sensitization to the hapten diphenylcyclopropenone (DPC). The receptors here all came from a woman younger than 30 with alopecia areata. Some clones in this sample may be carry-over from other donors' samples. Each CDR3 is given with its conserved first and last residue. A D gene is named only where the DNA matches it firmly. Clone size appears in some rows only: once, few, many, or a class for an expanded clone.

TRBJ2-5 | NA | TRBV20-1 | NA | CSARPGAEETQYF | TGCAGTGCACGACCCGGGGCCGAAGAGACCCAGTACTTC
TRBJ2-5 | TRBD2 | TRBV6-1 | few | CASSETSGSQETQYF | TGTGCCAGCAGTGAAACTAGCGGGTCACAAGAGACCCAGTACTTC
TRBJ1-1 | NA | TRBV18 | many | CASSSWALGTEAFF | TGTGCCAGCTCCTCCTGGGCGCTCGGCACTGAAGCTTTCTTT
TRBJ2-3 | NA | TRBV4-2 | NA | CASSKSSVGARTDTQYF | TGTGCCAGCAGCAAAAGTAGTGTTGGGGCGCGGACAGATACGCAGTATTTT
TRBJ2-7 | TRBD1 | TRBV30 | NA | CAWRDKGATHEQYF | TGTGCCTGGAGGGATAAGGGGGCCACCCACGAGCAGTACTTC
TRBJ2-3 | TRBD2 | TRBV6-2/TRBV6-3 | NA | CASSPSSGGASDTQYF | TGTGCCAGCAGTCCGTCCAGCGGGGGGGCTTCAGATACGCAGTATTTT
TRBJ1-2 | NA | TRBV10-3 | few | CAIGGQSGYTF | TGTGCCATCGGTGGACAGTCGGGCTACACCTTC
TRBJ1-5 | NA | TRBV5-6 | few | CASSFGGGFNQPQHF | TGTGCCAGCAGCTTTGGCGGGGGGTTCAATCAGCCCCAGCATTTT
TRBJ2-7 | TRBD1 | TRBV29-1 | few | CSVTGGRSNEQYF | TGCAGCGTGACAGGGGGCCGCAGCAACGAGCAGTACTTC
TRBJ2-3 | NA | TRBV3-1 | many | CASSRGQGGSSTDTQYF | TGTGCCAGCAGCCGGGGGCAGGGAGGTTCTAGCACAGATACGCAGTATTTT
TRBJ1-4 | NA | TRBV19 | NA | CASSRDVLEKTNEKLFF | TGTGCCAGTAGTCGGGACGTCCTAGAGAAAACTAATGAAAAACTGTTTTTT
TRBJ1-1 | TRBD1 | TRBV20-1 | NA | CSAPTGGAGFSTNTEAFF | TGCAGTGCCCCTACAGGGGGCGCCGGTTTTAGCACGAACACTGAAGCTTTCTTT
TRBJ1-4 | NA | TRBV7-9 | NA | CASSLTATNEKLFF | TGTGCCAGCAGCTTAACTGCAACTAATGAAAAACTGTTTTTT
TRBJ2-1 | TRBD1 | TRBV24-1 | NA | CAIGQGPLNEQFF | TGTGCCATCGGACAGGGTCCCCTTAATGAGCAGTTCTTC
TRBJ2-2 | NA | TRBV7-6 | NA | CASSSDRLNTGELFF | TGTGCCAGCAGTTCGGACAGACTGAACACCGGGGAGCTGTTTTTT
TRBJ2-7 | NA | TRBV3-1 | few | CASSQDLGRTYEQYF | TGTGCCAGCAGCCAAGATCTGGGCCGGACCTACGAGCAGTACTTC
TRBJ2-7 | NA | TRBV21-1 | NA | CASSTHRQGVYEQYF | TGTGCCAGCAGCACCCACCGACAGGGTGTTTACGAGCAGTACTTC
TRBJ1-5 | TRBD1 | TRBV12-3/TRBV12-4 | few | CASRSTGVGNQPQHF | TGTGCCAGCAGGTCGACAGGGGTAGGCAATCAGCCCCAGCATTTT